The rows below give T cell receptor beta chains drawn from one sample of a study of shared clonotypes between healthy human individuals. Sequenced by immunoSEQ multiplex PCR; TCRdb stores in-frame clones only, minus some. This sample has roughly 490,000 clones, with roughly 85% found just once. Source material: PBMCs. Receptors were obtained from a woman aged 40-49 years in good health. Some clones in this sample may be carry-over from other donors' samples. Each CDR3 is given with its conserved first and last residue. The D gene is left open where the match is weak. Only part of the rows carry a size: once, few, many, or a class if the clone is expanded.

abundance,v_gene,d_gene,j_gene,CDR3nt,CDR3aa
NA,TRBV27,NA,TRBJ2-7,TGTGCCAGCAGTTTATGGAGCAGCTCCTACGAGCAGTACTTC,CASSLWSSSYEQYF
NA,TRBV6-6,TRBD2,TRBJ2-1,TGTGCCAGCAGTTACTCGCAGGGAGGGGAGCAGTTCTTC,CASSYSQGGEQFF
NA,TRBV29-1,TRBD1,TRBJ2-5,TGCAGCGTCCGACAGGGGGCGAATCCCCAAGAGACCCAGTACTTC,CSVRQGANPQETQYF
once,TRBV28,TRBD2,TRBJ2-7,TGTGCCAGCAGTTTAGTCCGGCGGGAGAGGTACTTC,CASSLVRRERYF
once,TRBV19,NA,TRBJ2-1,TGTGCCAGTAGTACGACCGTCCCTGGTGAGCAGTTCTTC,CASSTTVPGEQFF
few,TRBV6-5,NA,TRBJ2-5,TGTGCCAGCAGTTACGAGGGAGAGACCCAGTACTTC,CASSYEGETQYF
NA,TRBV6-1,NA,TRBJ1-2,TGTGCCAGCCGTCCGGAGACCAGAACCTATGGCTACACCTTC,CASRPETRTYGYTF
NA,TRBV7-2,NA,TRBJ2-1,TGTGCCAGCAGCTTAGAATTGAGAGAGTATGGGTACAATGAGCAGTTCTTC,CASSLELREYGYNEQFF
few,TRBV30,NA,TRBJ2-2,TGTGCCTGGACCAGGCACGCGAACACCGGGGAGCTGTTTTTT,CAWTRHANTGELFF
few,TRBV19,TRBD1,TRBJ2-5,TGTGCCAGTAGTATCGGAAGGGACAGGGAGGCCCAGTACTTC,CASSIGRDREAQYF
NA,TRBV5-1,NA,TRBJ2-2,TGCGCCAGCAGCTTGAATTTCCAGGACGGGGAGCTGTTTTTT,CASSLNFQDGELFF
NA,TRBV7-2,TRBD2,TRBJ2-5,TGTGCCAGCAGCTCTCCGACTAGCGGGAGGGAGACCCAGTACTTC,CASSSPTSGRETQYF
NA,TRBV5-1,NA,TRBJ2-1,TGCGCCAGCAGCTTGGAGGGTAGCGGAGTTTACAATGAGCAGTTCTTC,CASSLEGSGVYNEQFF
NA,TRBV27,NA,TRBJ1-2,TGTGCCAGCAGTCTAAACCCGGGTTCTGGAGGCTACACCTTC,CASSLNPGSGGYTF
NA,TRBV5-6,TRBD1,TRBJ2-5,TGTGCCAGCAGCTTGTCAGGGGGAGAAGAGACCCAGTACTTC,CASSLSGGEETQYF
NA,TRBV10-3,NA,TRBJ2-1,TGTGCCACCTCGTCTGGCTCCTACAATGAGCAGTTCTTC,CATSSGSYNEQFF
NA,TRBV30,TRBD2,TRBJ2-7,TGTGCCTGGAGTGTCGGGACTAGCGGCTTCTCCTACGAGCAGTACTTC,CAWSVGTSGFSYEQYF
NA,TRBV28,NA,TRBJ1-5,TGTGCCAGCAGTCAAGACCAGGGTCATCAGCCCCAGCATTTT,CASSQDQGHQPQHF
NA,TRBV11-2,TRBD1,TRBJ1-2,TGTGCCAGCAGTCTCGGCGAGGGGGCCGACTATGGCTACACCTTC,CASSLGEGADYGYTF
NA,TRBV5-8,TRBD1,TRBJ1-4,TGTGCCAGCAGCCAGGGCCAGGGACAGGGGTTTGAAAAACTGTTTTTT,CASSQGQGQGFEKLFF
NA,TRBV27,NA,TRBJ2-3,TGTGCCAGCAGTTCGCTTGGCCTCGGGACCTGGAGTAATACGCAGTATTTT,CASSSLGLGTWSNTQYF
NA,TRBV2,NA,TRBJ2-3,TGTGCCGGGTCGCAGGATACAGATACGCAGTATTTT,CAGSQDTDTQYF
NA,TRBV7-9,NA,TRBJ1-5,TGTGCCAGCAGCCAACGTTTGGGGCCCCAGCATTTT,CASSQRLGPQHF
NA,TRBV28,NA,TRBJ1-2,TGTGCCAGCAGTTCAATTGAACAGATCAGCTATGGCTACACCTTC,CASSSIEQISYGYTF
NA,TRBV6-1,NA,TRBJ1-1,TGTGCCAGCAGTGAAGTTGGGGGCCCGATGAACACTGAAGCTTTCTTT,CASSEVGGPMNTEAFF
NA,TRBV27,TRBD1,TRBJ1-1,TGTGCCAGCAGAACAGGGGGCACTGAAGCTTTCTTT,CASRTGGTEAFF
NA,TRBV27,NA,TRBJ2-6,TGTGCCAGCAAACCCTCTGGGGCCAACGTCCTGACTTTC,CASKPSGANVLTF
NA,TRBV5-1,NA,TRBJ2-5,TGCGCCAGCAGCTTGGCCAATCGGGAAGAGACCCAGTACTTC,CASSLANREETQYF
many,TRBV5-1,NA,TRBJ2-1,TGCGCCAGCAGCGAAGGGACATCCTACAATGAGCAGTTCTTC,CASSEGTSYNEQFF
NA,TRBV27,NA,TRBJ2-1,TGTGCCAGCAGTTCTCAGGCCAATGAGCAGTTCTTC,CASSSQANEQFF
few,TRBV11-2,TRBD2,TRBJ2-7,TGTGCCAGCAGCCCTAGCGGGCTGACCTACGAGCAGTACTTC,CASSPSGLTYEQYF
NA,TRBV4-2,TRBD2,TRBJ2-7,TGTGCCAGCAGCCACCGACTAGCGGAGTACGAGCAGTACTTC,CASSHRLAEYEQYF
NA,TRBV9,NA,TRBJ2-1,TGTGCCAGCAGCGTAGGAGGGGGGAGCTATGAGCAGTTCTTC,CASSVGGGSYEQFF
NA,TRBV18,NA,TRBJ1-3,TGTGCCAGCTCCGAGGTCAGGGCCGGAAACACCATATATTTT,CASSEVRAGNTIYF
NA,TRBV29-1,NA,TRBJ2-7,TGCAGCGCCGCGGACTTCCCCGAGGGCGAGCAGTACTTC,CSAADFPEGEQYF
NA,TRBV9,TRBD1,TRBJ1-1,TGTGCCAGCGCGAGACAGGGGAACACTGAAGCTTTCTTT,CASARQGNTEAFF
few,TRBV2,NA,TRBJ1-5,TGTGCCAGCAGGGCAGATAGCAATCAGCCCCAGCATTTT,CASRADSNQPQHF
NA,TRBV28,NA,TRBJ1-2,TGTGCCAGCAGTTCGGGAGGGCGCAGATATGGCTACACCTTC,CASSSGGRRYGYTF
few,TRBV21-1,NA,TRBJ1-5,TGTGCCAGCTGCGCGGGGACCCCGGAGGGCAATCAGCCCCAGCATTTT,CASCAGTPEGNQPQHF
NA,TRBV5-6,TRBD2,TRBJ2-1,TGTGCCAGCAGCTTGACCCTAGCGGTTCGCTCCTACAATGAGCAGTTCTTC,CASSLTLAVRSYNEQFF
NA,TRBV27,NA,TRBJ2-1,TGTGCCAGCAGGACCACTACCTATGGAGTTCATGAGCAGTTCTTC,CASRTTTYGVHEQFF
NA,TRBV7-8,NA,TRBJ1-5,TGTGCCAGCAGCCCCGAAGAGGGGGTCGGCAATCAGCCCCAGCATTTT,CASSPEEGVGNQPQHF
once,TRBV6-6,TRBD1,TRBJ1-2,TGTGCCAGCAGTTTGGGACAGGGTTTGGACTATGGCTACACCTTC,CASSLGQGLDYGYTF
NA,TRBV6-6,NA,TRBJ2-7,TGTGCCAGCTCCACAGCGTTGGGCTACGAGCAGTACTTC,CASSTALGYEQYF
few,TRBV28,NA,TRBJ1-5,TGTGCCAGCAGTCCCGGACAGCCCCAGCATTTT,CASSPGQPQHF
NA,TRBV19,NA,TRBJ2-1,TGTGCCAGTAGTATTGTTTACAATGAGCAGTTCTTC,CASSIVYNEQFF
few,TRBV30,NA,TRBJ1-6,TGTGCCTGGAGGGCAGACTATAATTCACCCCTCCACTTT,CAWRADYNSPLHF
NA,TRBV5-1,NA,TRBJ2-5,TGCGCCAGCAGCTTGGTCTCCGCCCAAGAGACCCAGTACTTC,CASSLVSAQETQYF
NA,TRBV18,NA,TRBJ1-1,TGTGCCAGCTCACCAGGAGACATGAACACTGAAGCTTTCTTT,CASSPGDMNTEAFF